This T cell receptor (beta chain) was obtained from a study of blood T cell repertoires in COVID-19. About the research overall: PBMCs, B-cell-depleted T cells, or T cells were the source of the cDNA or gDNA that made up the material.

In the original processing: Reference gene primer amplification gave nucleated cell count estimates. TCRdb's copy holds only in-frame clones and misses some; the assay was immunoSEQ multiplex PCR. Clonal size and the V and J genes are those of that table, whereas D and trimming came from the DNA. The table records hundreds of thousands of clones, around nine tenths of them present only once. V lost 4 bases to trimming and J lost 6 bases; unmatched junction nucleotides: 3. CDR1 MNHEY and CDR2 SMNVEV come from the germline V gene (reference sequence). The CDR3 has 14 amino acids. This clonotype originated in a woman aged 55-75 years with COVID-19, enrolled during active disease. Sequenced sample: peripheral blood. The rearrangement links TRBV27 to TRBJ1-5; TRBD1 agrees at 10 bases. CDR3 sequence (DNA): TGTGCCAGCAGTTGGACAGGGGGTCTTCAGCCCCAGCATTTT. It encodes CASSWTGGLQPQHF.